The 23 T cell receptor beta chains in this list originate from one sample, sequenced in a study of blood T cell repertoires in COVID-19. Profiled with immunoSEQ multiplex PCR; TCRdb holds only in-frame clones, not every one. Of roughly 400,000 clones detected, roughly 86% appear once; the ten largest clones hold under 3%. Material for sequencing was peripheral blood. The receptors were gathered from a woman in her fifties or sixties with COVID-19, enrolled during active disease.

CDR3 sequence (DNA): TGTGCCAGCACCTTGACTCCCCTTCAAGCTTTCTTT. Translation: CASTLTPLQAFF. The rearrangement links TRBV28 to TRBJ1-1; D uncertain. The CDR3 runs 12 residues. Trimming removed 7 bases at V and 9 bases at J, with 15 bases between. The V gene's germline CDR1 is MDHEN and CDR2 SYDVKM.

The CDR3 loop is CASSYRGDGANVLTF. CDR3 nucleotide sequence: TGTGCCAGCAGTTACAGGGGCGACGGGGCCAACGTCCTGACTTTC. The chain uses TRBV6-5 and TRBJ2-6; TRBD1 might be the D (5 bases). V lost 2 bases, J lost 4 bases, and 9 bases lay in between. The CDR3 runs to 15 residues. The germline V gene has CDR1 MNHEY and CDR2 SVGAGI.

The rearrangement uses TRBV3-1 (or the pseudogene TRBV3-2) and TRBJ2-7, with 9 bases identical to TRBD2. Trimming took 4 bases from V and 0 from J; bases not matched to a gene: 4. Germline CDR1 reads LGHDT; CDR2 reads YNNKEL (reference sequence). The CDR3 length is 15 residues. As DNA, the CDR3 is TGTGCCAGCAGCCCTCTAGCGGGGAGCTCCTACGAGCAGTACTTC. Translated, it gives CASSPLAGSSYEQYF.

The chain is built from TRBV7-2 and TRBJ1-1; tentative D call: TRBD1 (6 bases). This CDR3 spans 13 amino acids. V lost 5 bases, J lost 7 bases, and 14 bases lay in between. Germline CDR1 reads SGHTA; CDR2 reads FQGNSA. This CDR3 is CASSPGTLIEAFF. The DNA of the CDR3 is TGTGCCAGCAGCCCTGGGACACTGATTGAAGCTTTCTTT.

The V gene is TRBV6-1, the J gene TRBJ2-7; 8 nucleotides align to TRBD2. Germline loops: CDR1 MNHNS, CDR2 SASEGT. The CDR3 is made up of 16 amino acids. The V segment lost 3 bases and the J segment 3 bases; nucleotides outside the gene matches: 10. The CDR3 DNA reads as TGTGCCAGCAGTGATATCTCGGGGGGGGTTGGCTACGAGCAGTACTTC. Protein: CASSDISGGVGYEQYF.

The rearrangement uses TRBV28 and TRBJ2-7; 7 nucleotides line up with TRBD1. The CDR3 sequence is 14 residues long. Germline V CDR1 and CDR2: MDHEN, SYDVKM. The junction had 5 bases not matched to a gene; V was cut back by 5 bases and J by 1 base. CDR3 nucleotides: TGTGCCAGCAGTCCAGGGGGACGATCCTACGAGCAGTACTTC. This sequence encodes CASSPGGRSYEQYF.

The rearrangement links TRBV28 to TRBJ1-5; D is perhaps TRBD1 (6 bases). V lost 6 bases and J lost 6, with 9 bases in between. The CDR3 length is 12 residues. The germline V gene encodes CDR1 MDHEN and CDR2 SYDVKM. CDR3 coding DNA: TGTGCCAGCAGAGACAGGTCTCAGCCCCAGCATTTT. It translates to CASRDRSQPQHF.

This clone was counted once. V is TRBV28 and J is TRBJ2-7; D perhaps matches TRBD2 (6 bases). The CDR3 spans 15 residues. CDR1 is MDHEN, CDR2 SYDVKM, per germline. V dropped 2 bases and J dropped 0 bases, with 11 bases sitting between them. CDR3 sequence reads: CASSLAGPISYEQYF. The CDR3 DNA is TGTGCCAGCAGTTTAGCGGGGCCCATCTCCTACGAGCAGTACTTC.

The genes are TRBV6-6 and TRBJ2-7; TRBD2 might be the D (7 bases). Germline values: CDR1 MNHNY, CDR2 SVGAGI (reference sequence). The CDR3 runs 14 residues. Trimming cost V 6 bases and J 5 bases, with 17 bases left between them. The CDR3 coding sequence is TGTGCCAGCAGAACCCCGGGGGGCCCACACGAGCAGTACTTC. It codes for CASRTPGGPHEQYF.

The chain couples TRBV5-1 to TRBJ1-4, with a tentative D call TRBD1 (5 bases). The CDR3 length is 14 residues. CDR1 and CDR2 (germline): SGHRS, YFSETQ. V lost 5 bases and J lost 5, with 13 bases in between. CDR3 region: CASRRGDNNEKLFF. The CDR3 DNA reads TGCGCCAGCAGAAGGGGCGATAACAATGAAAAACTGTTTTTT. The entire variable domain, with the rest obtained from reference TRBV5-1 and TRBJ1-4, is as follows: KAGVTQTPRYLIKTRGQQVTLSCSPISGHRSVSWYQQTPGQGLQFLFEYFSETQRNKGNFPGRFSGRQFSNSRSEMNVSTLELGDSALYLCASRRGDNNEKLFFGSGTQLSVL.

The rearrangement links TRBV5-4 to TRBJ2-7; 9 bases line up with TRBD1. V shed 4 bases and J 3 bases; nucleotides not matched to a gene: 5. The germline V gene encodes CDR1 SGHNT and CDR2 YYREEE (reference sequence). The CDR3 loop spans 14 amino acids. The CDR3 spells CASSSRDRDYEQYF. Written as DNA, the CDR3 is TGTGCCAGCAGCAGCCGGGACAGGGACTACGAGCAGTACTTC.

The gene calls are TRBV6-5 and TRBJ2-7, with a weak D call TRBD2 (7 bases). V shed 6 bases and J shed 6 bases, with 18 bases lying between them. This CDR3 has 14 residues. Per the germline V gene, CDR1 is MNHEY and CDR2 is SVGAGI. The CDR3 sequence is CASRTAGALREQYF. The CDR3 DNA reads TGTGCCAGCAGAACGGCGGGGGCCCTGCGCGAGCAGTACTTC.

The V call is TRBV2, the J call TRBJ1-4, with TRBD1 matching 9 bases. Germline values: CDR1 SNHLY, CDR2 FYNNEI. Trimming took 3 bases from V and 8 from J; bases not matched to a gene: 4. This CDR3 has 14 amino acids. CDR3 DNA sequence: TGTGCCAGCAGTGAGGACAGGGGAGGAGAAAAACTGTTTTTT. It codes for CASSEDRGGEKLFF.

The sample holds a few counts of this clone. The chain couples TRBV7-9 to TRBJ1-2, with D hard to call. Trimming took off 5 bases at V and 6 bases at J, with 16 bases between the two ends. The germline gives CDR1 SEHNR, CDR2 FQNEAQ (reference sequence). This CDR3 has 14 amino acids. DNA of the CDR3: TGTGCCAGCAGCCATGACTGGGTGGGAGATGGCTACACCTTC. It encodes CASSHDWVGDGYTF.

This clone was detected a few times. The J gene is TRBJ2-1, the V gene TRBV6-5; TRBD2 matches 8 bases. The J segment lost 8 bases and the V segment lost 7 bases, leaving 7 bases of the junction unmatched. The CDR3 extends over 13 amino acids. Germline loops: CDR1 MNHEY, CDR2 SVGAGI. CDR3 bases: TGTGCCAGCAACCCCGCGGGGGGCGATGAGCAGTTCTTC. This gives the protein CASNPAGGDEQFF.

Comments on this clone: The sample has other DNA sequences that encode this CDR3 too. The rearrangement joins TRBV6-5 to TRBJ1-2; 9 bases are a match to TRBD1. Losses at the gene ends were 6 bases for V and 4 bases for J; bases not matched to a gene: 3. This CDR3 contains 13 residues. Germline V gives CDR1 MNHEY, CDR2 SVGAGI. CDR3 sequence reads: CASRRTGAYGYTF. Written as DNA, the CDR3 is TGTGCCAGCAGGCGGACAGGGGCCTATGGCTACACCTTC.

This chain connects TRBV5-1 to TRBJ1-6; TRBD1 might be the D (5 bases). Trimming left V 0 bases short and J 10 bases short, with 11 bases between. In germline, CDR1 is SGHRS, CDR2 YFSETQ. This CDR3 is built from 14 residues. CDR3 sequence reads: CASSLEGEGSPLHF. Written as DNA, the CDR3 is TGCGCCAGCAGCTTGGAAGGGGAAGGCTCACCCCTCCACTTT.

V gene TRBV6-1 combines with J gene TRBJ2-7; D is possibly TRBD1 (5 bases). Germline-derived CDR1 and CDR2 are MNHNS and SASEGT. Between the trimmed V and J ends, which lost 3 bases and 2 bases, there was a span of 11 bases. The CDR3 extends over 14 amino acids. The CDR3 loop is CASSDPGFAYEQYF. The DNA of the CDR3 is TGTGCCAGCAGTGATCCAGGGTTCGCCTACGAGCAGTACTTC.

This clone came up a few times. The chain carries TRBV7-9 and TRBJ2-5, with a tentative D call TRBD1 (6 bases). Germline V gives CDR1 SEHNR, CDR2 FQNEAQ (reference sequence). This CDR3 has 13 residues. V was cut by 3 bases and J by 5 bases, with 10 bases left in between. The CDR3: CASSFAGAETQYF. In DNA, the CDR3 is TGTGCCAGCAGCTTTGCAGGGGCGGAGACCCAGTACTTC.

This clone appeared a few times. This chain connects TRBV5-1 to TRBJ2-1, with 8 bases identical to TRBD2. V shed 2 bases and J 7 bases; nucleotides not matched to a gene: 8. Per the germline V gene, CDR1 is SGHRS and CDR2 is YFSETQ. CDR3 length: 15 amino acids. CDR3: CASSFSPGGHNEQFF. CDR3 nucleotides: TGCGCCAGCAGCTTCAGCCCGGGGGGGCATAATGAGCAGTTCTTC.

The V and J genes are TRBV3-1 (or the pseudogene TRBV3-2) and TRBJ1-2, with TRBD1 identical over 7 bases. V was clipped by 0 bases and J by 6 bases; unmatched bases: 10. Per the germline V gene, CDR1 is LGHDT and CDR2 is YNNKEL (reference sequence). The CDR3 spans 16 residues. The CDR3 DNA reads TGTGCCAGCAGCCAAGATTTCGAAGTCAGGGGGGATGGCTACACCTTC. Amino acid sequence: CASSQDFEVRGDGYTF.

The chain links TRBV3-1 (or the pseudogene TRBV3-2) to TRBJ1-3, with 7 bases fitting TRBD1. The CDR3 runs 14 residues. J lost 4 bases, V lost 5 bases, and 5 bases had no gene match. The V gene's germline CDR1 is LGHDT and CDR2 YNNKEL (reference sequence). CDR3 nucleotides: TGTGCCAGCAGCACTCGACAGGGAGGAAACACCATATATTTT. It specifies CASSTRQGGNTIYF.

The sample holds a few counts of this clone. This rearrangement joins TRBV19 to TRBJ1-5; D is uncertain. In germline, CDR1 is LNHDA, CDR2 SQIVND (reference sequence). This CDR3 has 13 residues. Trimming stripped 7 bases from V and 1 base from J, with 8 bases between. The CDR3 loop is CASTTGSNQPQHF. The CDR3 coding sequence is TGTGCCAGTACGACGGGAAGCAATCAGCCCCAGCATTTT.